This T cell receptor beta chain was sequenced during a study of tumor-infiltrating lymphocytes in primary liver carcinoma. Overall study: Subjects consisted of male and female patients aged 30 to 69 years.

Regarding this clonotype: Its target is not known. One base away lies a much larger clone, so this may be a sequencing read error.

General study points: Tumor region pairs overlapped more than did tumor-adjacent and tumor-blood pairs. Left bulk and unsorted, the samples did not allow CD4+ and CD8+ repertoires to be compared.

From around 530 ng of total RNA, TCR beta-specific cDNA was reverse-transcribed using a constant-region primer. ARM-PCR, slightly modified, supplied the TCR beta libraries through three nested multiplex PCR rounds. PCR rounds one and two used TRBV1-TRBV30 forward primers with a C-beta reverse primer for 9 to 10 cycles each. Via MiXCR, TCRdb re-called the multiplex PCR reads, giving one row per CDR3 protein. In the table there are fewer than 350,000 distinct CDR3 sequences, approximately 60% of which are singletons. Unsorted whole blood supplied the blood RNA, and germline DNA was isolated too. Collection of around 4 milliliters of peripheral blood took place before surgery. Germline-derived CDR1 and CDR2 are MNHNS and SASEGT. This CDR3 comprises 11 residues.

This TCR was sampled from a middle-aged man with primary liver carcinoma and hepatitis B virus infection. Source material: peripheral blood. The gene calls are TRBV6-1 and TRBJ2-7, with 8 bases identical to TRBD2. The CDR3 loop is CASSGWTSRIF. In nucleotides, the CDR3 is TGTGCCAGCAGTGGGTGGACTAGCAGGATCTTC.